Following are 9 T cell receptor beta chains from one sample sequenced in a study of shared clonotypes between healthy human individuals. Repertoires were generated with immunoSEQ multiplex PCR, while TCRdb's copy carries only in-frame clones and drops some. In the table there are 950,000 to 1,100,000 clones, about 75% of which are singletons. The source material was memory CD4+ T cells sorted from blood. The subset denotes: CD45RA-negative fraction. These receptors all come from a man aged 18 to 30 in good health.

Note on this clone: A much larger clonotype is one base distant, so this may be a read error. The V gene is TRBV10-3, the J gene TRBJ2-5; no definite D call. The J call may not be correct, given that the DNA end is closer to TRBJ2-7. CDR3 size: 12 residues. CDR1 is ENHRY and CDR2 is SYGVKD in the germline V gene. The CDR3 is CAISESYYEQYF. The CDR3 coding sequence is TGTGCCATCAGTGAGTCTTACTACGAGCAGTACTTC.

This rearrangement joins TRBV30 to TRBJ1-3; no definite D call. This CDR3 contains 16 residues. Germline assignment: CDR1 GTSNPN and CDR2 SVGIG (reference sequence). The V gene lost 0 bases and the J gene lost 3 bases, with 15 bases spanning the gap. The CDR3 DNA follows: TGTGCCTGGAGTGTACTGGGTCAGGCAGGTGGAAACACCATATATTTT. This translates into CAWSVLGQAGGNTIYF.

The genes are TRBV2 and TRBJ1-2; no definite D call. The CDR3 loop spans 16 amino acids. Trimming stripped 3 bases from V and 6 bases from J, with 20 bases between. The germline V gene has CDR1 SNHLY and CDR2 FYNNEI. The CDR3 DNA reads TGTGCCAGCAGTGAGACTCTCCCCTACGGATCGCATGGCTACACCTTC. It is translated as CASSETLPYGSHGYTF.

The V gene is TRBV9, the J gene TRBJ2-3; 7 bases line up with TRBD2. There are 17 residues in the CDR3. CDR1 is SGDLS and CDR2 is YYNGEE in the germline V gene. V dropped 2 bases and J dropped 0; count of bases not matched to a gene: 9. The CDR3 coding sequence is TGTGCCAGCAGCGTGGGTTTGAGCGGGACTAGCACAGATACGCAGTATTTT. Translated, it gives CASSVGLSGTSTDTQYF.

A note on this clone: This specimen includes other DNA sequences encoding the same CDR3. J is TRBJ2-7 and V is TRBV5-1, with 8 bases identical to TRBD1. V gave up 7 bases and J gave up 2 bases; unmatched junction bases: 8. Per germline, CDR1 SGHRS and CDR2 YFSETQ. This CDR3 contains 14 residues. The DNA of the CDR3 is TGCGCCAGCTCGACGGGACAGGTACCCTACGAGCAGTACTTC. It specifies CASSTGQVPYEQYF. Based on the CDR3 plus reference TRBV5-1 and TRBJ2-7, the full variable domain is KAGVTQTPRYLIKTRGQQVTLSCSPISGHRSVSWYQQTPGQGLQFLFEYFSETQRNKGNFPGRFSGRQFSNSRSEMNVSTLELGDSALYLCASSTGQVPYEQYFGPGTRLTVT.

This clone occurred once. The chain employs TRBV9 and TRBJ2-4; 8 bases line up with TRBD2. Per germline, CDR1 SGDLS and CDR2 YYNGEE. CDR3 length: 20 residues. J gave up 0 bases and V 0 bases, and 14 bases lay outside the gene matches. The CDR3 loop is CASSVDALAGTQLAKNIQYF. CDR3 nucleotide sequence: TGTGCCAGCAGCGTAGACGCTCTAGCGGGTACCCAATTAGCCAAAAACATTCAGTACTTC.

The J gene is TRBJ2-1, the V gene TRBV5-1, with D tentatively TRBD1 (6 bases). The V gene lost 5 bases and the J gene lost 7 bases, with 13 bases spanning the gap. The CDR3 is 13 amino acids. Germline CDR1 reads SGHRS; CDR2 reads YFSETQ. The CDR3 nucleotides read TGCGCCAGCAGGCCTCAGGGGCCGAATGAGCAGTTCTTC. Translating gives CASRPQGPNEQFF.

V is TRBV2 and J is TRBJ2-5; 8 bases line up with TRBD2. CDR3 length equals 15 residues. V trimming: 8 bases; J trimming: 0 bases; junction bases outside the gene matches: 8. Germline-derived CDR1 and CDR2 are SNHLY and FYNNEI. CDR3 coding DNA: TGTGCCAGCTTCGGGGGGGGCAAGTACCAAGAGACCCAGTACTTC. Translated: CASFGGGKYQETQYF.

V usage is TRBV19 and J usage is TRBJ1-5, with 11 bases lining up with TRBD1. Germline lookup yields CDR1 LNHDA and CDR2 SQIVND (reference sequence). Unmatched junction bases numbered 3, after V lost 5 bases and J lost 6 bases. The CDR3 length is 14 residues. In nucleotides, the CDR3 is TGTGCCAGTAGTGAGGGGACAGGGGGTCAGCCCCAGCATTTT. The encoded protein is CASSEGTGGQPQHF.